Following are 19 T cell receptor beta chains from one sample sequenced in a study of OX40 agonist ivuxolimab in advanced cancers. The table came from immunoSEQ multiplex PCR; TCRdb's copy has only in-frame clones and leaves some out. The sample yields more than 20,000 clones, about nine tenths seen once. The material sequenced was CD4+ or CD8+ T cells sorted from blood, taken in a trial of the OX40 agonist ivuxolimab. These TCRs come from an adult with an advanced solid tumor such as melanoma, head and neck, liver or kidney cancer.

The chain links TRBV29-1 to TRBJ2-3, with D perhaps TRBD1 (5 bases). The CDR3 loop spans 14 amino acids. The ends were cut back, 4 bases at V and 3 bases at J, with 14 bases in the middle. CDR1 SQVTM and CDR2 ANQGSEA come from the germline V gene. The CDR3 loop reads CSVGEVRATDTQYF. DNA of the CDR3: TGCAGCGTTGGAGAGGTCAGGGCGACAGATACGCAGTATTTT.

The chain uses TRBV4-2 and TRBJ1-1, with 8 bases matching TRBD1. The germline CDR1 and CDR2 sequences are LGHNA and YNFKEQ. The junction had 10 bases not matched to a gene; V was cut back by 4 bases and J by 3 bases. The CDR3 totals 16 residues. CDR3 in DNA: TGTGCCAGCAGCCCCGGACAGGGAGTAATTGACACTGAAGCTTTCTTT. Its protein product is CASSPGQGVIDTEAFF.

The chain is built from TRBV27 and TRBJ2-3; 8 bases line up with TRBD2. V lost 2 bases, J lost 5 bases, and 3 bases stayed unmatched. This CDR3 is 14 amino acids long. CDR1 is MNHEY and CDR2 is SMNVEV in the germline V gene (reference sequence). The CDR3 spells CASSLIAGKDTQYF. The CDR3, as DNA: TGTGCCAGCAGTTTAATAGCGGGAAAAGATACGCAGTATTTT.

The chain is built from TRBV7-8 and TRBJ2-1; D perhaps matches TRBD1 (5 bases). CDR1 and CDR2 (germline): SGHVS, FQNEAQ. The CDR3 has 15 amino acids. Trimming removed 5 bases at V and 5 bases at J, with 16 bases between. CDR3: CASSVNRFENNEQFF. The CDR3 DNA sequence: TGTGCCAGCAGCGTAAACAGGTTTGAGAACAATGAGCAGTTCTTC.

The gene calls are TRBV4-1 and TRBJ1-5, with D possibly TRBD1 on 5 matching bases. The CDR3 is 15 residues long. The V gene's germline CDR1 is MGHRA and CDR2 YSYEKL. Trimming left V 0 bases short and J 3 bases short, with 9 bases between. CDR3 protein: CASSQEDRPNQPQHF. As DNA, the CDR3 is TGCGCCAGCAGCCAAGAAGACAGACCCAATCAGCCCCAGCATTTT.

The chain combines TRBV6-5 with TRBJ1-2; D gene unclear. Germline V lookup: CDR1 MNHEY, CDR2 SVGAGI. The CDR3 loop spans 15 amino acids. Between the trimmed V and J ends, which lost 5 bases and 4 bases, there was a span of 17 bases. CDR3 sequence: CASSATSPGFYGYTF. The CDR3 DNA sequence: TGTGCCAGCAGTGCCACTTCGCCAGGATTCTATGGCTACACCTTC.

J is TRBJ2-1 and V is TRBV29-1; D is unclear. V was cut by 0 bases and J by 9 bases, with 12 bases left in between. CDR1 is SQVTM, CDR2 ANQGSEA, per germline. The CDR3 length is 13 residues. As DNA, the CDR3 is TGCAGCGTTGAAGATCTAGGCAGTAGTGAGCAGTTCTTC. Encoded protein: CSVEDLGSSEQFF.

V usage is TRBV7-9 and J usage is TRBJ2-7, with 7 positions matching TRBD1. The junction had 11 bases not matched to a gene; V was cut back by 6 bases and J by 0 bases. This CDR3 has 16 amino acids. Per the germline V gene, CDR1 is SEHNR and CDR2 is FQNEAQ (reference sequence). The CDR3 nucleotides read TGTGCCAGCAGTCCTAGGGCAGGGGGTCCCTCCTACGAGCAGTACTTC. As protein: CASSPRAGGPSYEQYF.

The rearrangement uses TRBV11-2 and TRBJ2-1, with 10 bases identical to TRBD1. This CDR3 has 15 amino acids. Per the germline V gene, CDR1 is SGHAT and CDR2 is FQNNGV. Trimming at V came to 6 bases and at J to 5 bases, leaving 7 bases not matched to a gene. As DNA, the CDR3 is TGTGCCAGCAGGGTTTGGGACAGGGGCAACAATGAGCAGTTCTTC. It translates to CASRVWDRGNNEQFF.

V is TRBV5-1 and J is TRBJ2-5, with 10 bases aligning to TRBD2. This CDR3 spans 15 amino acids. Per germline, CDR1 SGHRS and CDR2 YFSETQ. The junction had 2 bases not matched to a gene; V was cut back by 0 bases and J by 3 bases. The CDR3 loop is CASSLGTSGEETQYF. CDR3 DNA: TGCGCCAGCAGCTTGGGAACTAGCGGGGAAGAGACCCAGTACTTC.

V gene TRBV6-5 combines with J gene TRBJ2-1; D remains ambiguous. The V gene's germline CDR1 is MNHEY and CDR2 SVGAGI. V lost 5 bases to trimming and J lost 6 bases, with 14 bases between them. The CDR3 runs 14 residues. The CDR3: CASSPLVQSNEQFF. The CDR3 DNA follows: TGTGCCAGCAGTCCCCTGGTCCAGTCCAATGAGCAGTTCTTC.

This clone was recorded a few times. The chain employs TRBV6-1 and TRBJ2-7; D gene ambiguous. The length of the CDR3 is 14 residues. Germline V gene sequence: CDR1 MNHNS, CDR2 SASEGT. The germline V and J ends were trimmed by 7 bases and 2 bases, with 15 bases remaining between them. The CDR3 loop is CASTHFVGPYEQYF. As DNA, the CDR3 is TGTGCCAGCACTCACTTCGTAGGTCCCTACGAGCAGTACTTC.

The chain links TRBV19 to TRBJ2-5; tentative D call: TRBD2 (5 bases). This CDR3 spans 15 amino acids. In germline, CDR1 is LNHDA, CDR2 SQIVND (reference sequence). V was shortened by 0 bases and J by 2 bases, with 10 bases between the two germline ends. The CDR3 bases are TGTGCCAGTAGTATAGAGTGGACTGCTCAAGAGACCCAGTACTTC. Translated: CASSIEWTAQETQYF.

The chain links TRBV19 to TRBJ2-7, with D tentatively TRBD1 or TRBD2 (5 bases each). Germline V gives CDR1 LNHDA, CDR2 SQIVND (reference sequence). V was cut by 1 base and J by 6 bases, with 13 bases left in between. The CDR3 is made up of 14 amino acids. The chain's CDR3 is CASSIGGRAGEQYF. As DNA, the CDR3 is TGTGCCAGTAGTATAGGAGGCAGGGCGGGCGAGCAGTACTTC.

For the CDR3, the DNA is TGCAGCGCCGTGGGCGGGGGCCTCAATGAGCAGTTCTTC. This encodes CSAVGGGLNEQFF. V usage is TRBV29-1 and J usage is TRBJ2-1, with D possibly being TRBD2 (7 bases). Looked up from germline, CDR1 is SQVTM and CDR2 is ANQGSEA. The V gene lost 7 bases and the J gene lost 6 bases, with 16 bases spanning the gap. The CDR3 loop spans 13 amino acids.

In its sample, this clone was seen a few times. The genes are TRBV30 and TRBJ1-1, with a possible D match to TRBD1 (5 bases). CDR1 and CDR2 (germline): GTSNPN, SVGIG (reference sequence). V was pared by 0 bases and J by 12 bases, with 14 bases between. The CDR3 spans 12 residues. In nucleotides, the CDR3 is TGTGCCTGGAGTGTACTGGGGGATGAGTCTTTCTTT. It translates to CAWSVLGDESFF.

The chain links TRBV19 to TRBJ2-7; D is unresolved. This CDR3 spans 12 amino acids. Trimming took off 3 bases at V and 1 base at J, with 4 bases between the two ends. CDR1 is LNHDA, CDR2 SQIVND, per germline (reference sequence). The CDR3 here is CASSIVSYEQYF. Written as DNA, the CDR3 is TGTGCCAGTAGTATCGTTTCCTACGAGCAGTACTTC.

The rearrangement links TRBV5-4 to TRBJ2-7; D might be TRBD1 (6 bases). Trimming stripped 3 bases from V and 7 bases from J, with 11 bases between. CDR1 is SGHNT, CDR2 YYREEE, per germline (reference sequence). The CDR3 length is 12 residues. The DNA for the CDR3 is TGTGCCAGCAGCTCCTCAGGGGTAGAGCAGTACTTC. Protein: CASSSSGVEQYF.

By its share, this clone is medium-sized. V is TRBV27 and J is TRBJ1-1; tentatively, D is TRBD1 (6 bases). The germline V gene encodes CDR1 MNHEY and CDR2 SMNVEV (reference sequence). The CDR3 covers 16 residues. Trimming cost V 5 bases and J 4 bases, with 20 bases left between them. The CDR3 is CASSTPAGMTGTEAFF. The CDR3 nucleotides are TGTGCCAGCAGTACCCCCGCAGGGATGACAGGCACTGAAGCTTTCTTT.